Following are 22 T cell receptor beta chains from one sample sequenced in a study of blood T cell repertoires in COVID-19. Clones were read by immunoSEQ multiplex PCR, and TCRdb kept only the in-frame ones, dropping some. The table records about 210,000 clones, approximately 91% of them present only once. The sequenced sample consisted of peripheral blood. These receptor sequences come from a woman aged 35 to 49 with acute or convalescent COVID-19.

CDR3 DNA: TGTGCCAGCAGCAAACTGGGCATGTATACCCTTTGGGCCCTTGAGGAGACCCAGTACTTC. Translated, it gives CASSKLGMYTLWALEETQYF. V usage is TRBV21-1 and J usage is TRBJ2-5; no check of the table's D call, TRBD1, against the DNA was made. TRBV21-1 is a listed pseudogene. This CDR3 is 20 amino acids long.

DNA for the CDR3: TGTGCCAGCAGGGGGGAGAGGGCGGGAAACTATGGCTACACCTTC. Its protein is CASRGERAGNYGYTF. The J gene is TRBJ1-2, the V gene TRBV6-5, with D perhaps TRBD1 (5 bases). The CDR3 loop spans 15 amino acids. CDR1 is MNHEY and CDR2 is SVGAGI in the germline V gene. V gave up 6 bases and J gave up 2 bases, with 16 bases separating them.

V and J are TRBV3-1 (or the pseudogene TRBV3-2) and TRBJ2-1; 15 bases align to TRBD2. CDR1 and CDR2 from the germline V gene are LGHDT and YNNKEL (reference sequence). The length of the CDR3 is 18 residues. The ends lost 5 bases at V and 0 bases at J; junction bases unmatched: 5. The CDR3 coding sequence is TGTGCCAGCAGCACCCCGGGACTAGCGGGGGGCTCCTACAATGAGCAGTTCTTC. It is translated as CASSTPGLAGGSYNEQFF.

The rearrangement links TRBV19 to TRBJ1-5; D might be TRBD1 (5 bases). The CDR3 is 16 amino acids. Trimming cost V 2 bases and J 4 bases, with 15 bases left between them. CDR1 and CDR2 (germline): LNHDA, SQIVND (reference sequence). CDR3 region: CASSIIGGAQNQPQHF. As DNA, the CDR3 is TGTGCCAGTAGTATAATCGGCGGGGCACAAAATCAGCCCCAGCATTTT.

This rearrangement joins TRBV2 to TRBJ1-6; D may be TRBD1 (5 bases). The CDR3 contains 15 residues. The ends were cut back, 8 bases at V and 1 base at J, with 12 bases in the middle. Germline V gives CDR1 SNHLY, CDR2 FYNNEI. The CDR3 loop is CASGTLVSYNSPLHF. The CDR3 coding sequence is TGTGCCAGCGGGACTTTAGTTTCCTATAATTCACCCCTCCACTTT.

V gene TRBV12-3 or TRBV12-4 combines with J gene TRBJ1-1, with D perhaps TRBD1 (5 bases). With 3 bases removed from V and 6 bases from J, the gap between germline ends came to 11 bases. This CDR3 is built from 13 residues. The CDR3 sequence: CASSFSTGAEAFF. As DNA, the CDR3 is TGTGCCAGCAGTTTTTCGACGGGGGCTGAAGCTTTCTTT.

This chain uses TRBV5-4 with TRBJ2-5; the D is unclear. CDR1 is SGHNT and CDR2 is YYREEE in the germline V gene (reference sequence). Trimming shortened V by 3 bases and J by 5 bases, and 11 bases separated the two germline ends. The CDR3 covers 13 residues. The CDR3 sequence is CASSYDAGETQYF. The CDR3 DNA follows: TGTGCCAGCAGCTACGACGCCGGGGAGACCCAGTACTTC. The whole variable domain, filled in from reference TRBV5-4 and TRBJ2-5, reads ETGVTQSPTHLIKTRGQQVTLRCSSQSGHNTVSWYQQALGQGPQFIFQYYREEENGRGNFPPRFSGLQFPNYSSELNVNALELDDSALYLCASSYDAGETQYFGPGTRLLVL.

This chain links TRBV5-4 with TRBJ2-5; D possibly corresponds to TRBD2 (5 bases). V lost 6 bases to trimming and J lost 1 base, with 16 bases between them. The CDR3 runs to 15 residues. Germline V gives CDR1 SGHNT, CDR2 YYREEE (reference sequence). This CDR3 is CASTPHPTSQETQYF. CDR3 nucleotide sequence: TGTGCCAGCACCCCGCACCCTACTAGCCAAGAGACCCAGTACTTC.

The chain uses TRBV10-1 and TRBJ2-3, with 10 positions matching TRBD2. Trimming took 6 bases from V and 1 from J; bases not matched to a gene: 13. CDR1 is WNHNN and CDR2 is SYGVQD in the germline V gene (reference sequence). This CDR3 has 18 amino acids. CDR3 sequence reads: CASRENEERGGRTDTQYF. In DNA, the CDR3 is TGCGCCAGCAGGGAGAATGAGGAGCGGGGGGGTCGCACAGATACGCAGTATTTT.

The V call is TRBV3-1 (or the pseudogene TRBV3-2), the J call TRBJ2-3; D not resolved. CDR1 LGHDT and CDR2 YNNKEL come from the germline V gene (reference sequence). V lost 5 bases and J lost 7, with 13 bases in between. The CDR3 extends over 13 amino acids. Written as DNA, the CDR3 is TGTGCCAGCAGCTTTTCTCCTAGGAATACGCAGTATTTT. Its protein product is CASSFSPRNTQYF.

V usage is TRBV24-1 and J usage is TRBJ2-7; 7 nucleotides match TRBD1. The CDR3 sequence is 19 residues long. The V and J ends lost 8 bases and 3 bases, in that order; junction bases with no gene match: 24. Germline-derived CDR1 and CDR2 are KGHDR and SFDVKD. CDR3 bases: TGTGCCACCATTCTTCCGCCCCAACCGGCCGGGACAGCCATCTACGAGCAGTACGTC. This codes for CATILPPQPAGTAIYEQYV.

The chain uses TRBV7-8 and TRBJ1-1; 8 nucleotides align to TRBD1. From germline, CDR1 is SGHVS and CDR2 FQNEAQ. The CDR3 has 13 amino acids. V gave up 1 base and J gave up 8 bases; unmatched junction bases: 3. Here the CDR3 DNA reads TGTGCCAGCAGCTTAGGCGGACAGGGCGAAGCTTTCTTT. Protein product: CASSLGGQGEAFF. The full variable domain, completed using reference TRBV7-8 and TRBJ1-1, is GAGVSQSPRYKVAKRGQDVALRCDPISGHVSLFWYQQALGQGPEFLTYFQNEAQLDKSGLPSDRFFAERPEGSVSTLKIQRTQQEDSAVYLCASSLGGQGEAFFGQGTRLTVV.

CDR3 region: CASSLDLSGGETQYF. The CDR3 nucleotides are TGTGCCAGCAGCCTGGACCTCAGCGGGGGGGAGACCCAGTACTTC. The chain employs TRBV5-8 and TRBJ2-5; TRBD2 agrees at 9 bases. Germline loops: CDR1 SGHTS, CDR2 YDEGEE. The CDR3 contains 15 residues. V shed 4 bases and J 5 bases; nucleotides not matched to a gene: 9.

The V call is TRBV29-1, the J call TRBJ1-4; 9 bases match TRBD1. This CDR3 has 16 amino acids. Germline CDR1 reads SQVTM; CDR2 reads ANQGSEA. The ends lost 0 bases at V and 8 bases at J; junction bases unmatched: 10. This CDR3 is CSVEDYRQGGREKLFF. The CDR3 DNA reads TGCAGCGTTGAAGATTATCGACAGGGGGGGCGCGAAAAACTGTTTTTT.

The rearrangement joins TRBV6-2 or TRBV6-3 to TRBJ2-5, with a tentative D call TRBD2 (5 bases). The V end was cut by 4 bases, the J end by 9 bases, with 12 bases between. The CDR3 extends over 12 amino acids. Germline V gene sequence: CDR1 MNHEY, CDR2 SVGEGT. CDR3 protein: CASSSGGMAQYF. CDR3 sequence (DNA): TGTGCCAGCAGTTCCGGAGGTATGGCCCAGTACTTC.

Remarks on this clone: Different DNA sequences within this sample yield the same CDR3. The chain carries TRBV4-1 and TRBJ2-3; possibly TRBD1 for D (6 bases). V lost 6 bases and J lost 0, with 10 bases in between. The CDR3 consists of 14 residues. Germline CDR1 reads MGHRA; CDR2 reads YSYEKL. CDR3 region: CASSQDSSTDTQYF. Written as DNA, the CDR3 is TGCGCCAGCAGTCAGGACAGTAGCACAGATACGCAGTATTTT.

This clone was counted once. The J gene is TRBJ2-1, the V gene TRBV29-1; 13 bases fit TRBD2. The CDR3 length is 15 residues. CDR1 and CDR2 (germline): SQVTM, ANQGSEA. Trimming took 3 bases from V and 4 from J; bases not matched to a gene: 3. CDR3 nucleotide sequence: TGCAGCGTTGACAGGACTAGCGGGGGATACAATGAGCAGTTCTTC. It is translated as CSVDRTSGGYNEQFF.

The chain employs TRBV6-6 and TRBJ1-2, with 9 bases aligning to TRBD1. Unmatched junction bases numbered 13, after V lost 7 bases and J lost 10 bases. There are 14 residues in the CDR3. Germline V gene data show CDR1 as MNHNY and CDR2 as SVGAGI (reference sequence). The CDR3 DNA reads as TGTGCCAGCACCAATTACGGCGGGACAGGGTCCTACACCTTC. Amino acid sequence: CASTNYGGTGSYTF.

This chain uses TRBV19 with TRBJ2-5, with 12 bases lining up with TRBD2. Losses at the gene ends were 7 bases for V and 5 bases for J; bases not matched to a gene: 14. The CDR3 runs 17 residues. In germline, CDR1 is LNHDA, CDR2 SQIVND (reference sequence). The CDR3 nucleotides are TGTGCCAGTACCCCTACTAGCGGGGGGTATCGTCGTGAGACCCAGTACTTC. Translating gives CASTPTSGGYRRETQYF.

This clone was seen only a few times. The chain combines TRBV12-3 or TRBV12-4 with TRBJ1-1; 7 nucleotides line up with TRBD1. J was trimmed by 5 bases and V by 6 bases; bases with no gene match: 6. The CDR3 spans 13 residues. CDR3 region: CASRRGQETEAFF. CDR3 nucleotide sequence: TGTGCCAGCAGGAGAGGACAGGAGACTGAAGCTTTCTTT.

The J gene is TRBJ1-2, the V gene TRBV24-1; D unresolved. Trimming cost V 4 bases and J 3 bases, with 5 bases left between them. CDR1 is KGHDR, CDR2 SFDVKD, per germline. The CDR3 consists of 12 residues. CDR3 DNA sequence: TGTGCCACCAGTGACCGAGACTATGGCTACACCTTC. Amino acids: CATSDRDYGYTF.

The CDR3 region is CAWSVQINEKLFF. For the CDR3, the DNA is TGTGCCTGGAGTGTACAGATTAATGAAAAACTGTTTTTT. The genes are TRBV30 and TRBJ1-4; no definite D call. The CDR3 has 13 residues. V gave up 0 bases and J gave up 4 bases, with 6 bases separating them. CDR1 GTSNPN and CDR2 SVGIG come from the germline V gene (reference sequence).